Below are 9 T cell receptor beta chains sequenced from a single sample in a study of shared clonotypes between healthy human individuals. CD45RO-negative cells were positively selected for CCR7, leaving out terminally differentiated effector memory CD45RA+ cells. Assay used: immunoSEQ multiplex PCR; TCRdb lists only in-frame clones, some missing. The table has approximately 600,000 clones, 85% to 95% seen once. Sequenced: naive CD8+ T cells sorted from blood. The receptor set was obtained from a woman younger than 45 in good health.

The chain links TRBV15 to TRBJ2-7; TRBD2 aligns across 8 bases. The ends lost 1 base at V and 3 bases at J; junction bases unmatched: 2. CDR1 is LNHNV and CDR2 is YYDKDF in the germline V gene (reference sequence). The CDR3 runs 14 residues. The CDR3 DNA is TGTGCCACCAGCAGAGGGAGCGGGGGCTACGAGCAGTACTTC. As protein: CATSRGSGGYEQYF.

The chain combines TRBV29-1 with TRBJ2-5; 10 bases fit TRBD1. The better agreement between TRBJ2-7 and the DNA end casts doubt on the J call. Germline V gene lookup returns CDR1 SQVTM and CDR2 ANQGSEA. CDR3 length: 13 residues. CDR3 coding DNA: TGCAGCATTTCCGGGACAGGGGCTAACGAGCAGTACTTC. Protein: CSISGTGANEQYF.

The genes are TRBV9 and TRBJ2-3, with D maybe TRBD1 (5 bases). Trimming removed 2 bases from V and 0 bases from J, with 10 bases in between. Germline V gene data show CDR1 as SGDLS and CDR2 as YYNGEE. The CDR3 covers 15 residues. The CDR3 loop reads CASSVRDSSTDTQYF. The DNA for the CDR3 is TGTGCCAGCAGCGTCAGGGATTCTAGCACAGATACGCAGTATTTT.

The table lists this clone with a count of one. The gene calls are TRBV9 and TRBJ1-3; 7 bases agree with TRBD1. This CDR3 comprises 15 residues. Trimming at V came to 1 base and at J to 3 bases, leaving 4 bases not matched to a gene. Germline V CDR1 and CDR2: SGDLS, YYNGEE. The CDR3 coding sequence is TGTGCCAGCAGCGTACAAGGGGGCCTTGGAAACACCATATATTTT. This gives the protein CASSVQGGLGNTIYF.

DNA for the CDR3: TGTGCCAGCAGCGTAACGGAAAACTTCTCCTACGAGCAGTACTTC. This translates into CASSVTENFSYEQYF. This chain connects TRBV9 to TRBJ2-7; D is ambiguous. This CDR3 region has 15 residues. The germline CDR1 and CDR2 sequences are SGDLS and YYNGEE. V gave up 1 base and J gave up 0 bases, with 11 bases separating them.

Remarks on this clone: A read error may be the cause here, since a much bigger clone is one base away. This same CDR3 is encoded by further DNA sequences in the sample. The chain has TRBV16 and TRBJ1-3, with a weak D call TRBD1 (6 bases). V was cut by 2 bases and J by 1 base, with 9 bases left in between. Germline values: CDR1 KGHSY, CDR2 FQNENV. The CDR3 consists of 15 residues. The CDR3 DNA follows: TGTGCCAGCAGCCAAAGGGGGGATTCTGGAAACACCATATATTTT. Translating it yields CASSQRGDSGNTIYF.

The chain joins TRBV5-1 to TRBJ2-7; 8 bases fit TRBD2. The CDR3 runs to 15 residues. V shed 0 bases and J 3 bases; nucleotides not matched to a gene: 5. Per the germline V gene, CDR1 is SGHRS and CDR2 is YFSETQ. CDR3 sequence reads: CASSLAESGSYEQYF. CDR3 nucleotides: TGCGCCAGCAGCTTGGCCGAAAGCGGGAGCTACGAGCAGTACTTC.

CDR3 coding DNA: TGTGCCAGTAGTGTTGACCGGACTAGCGGCAGCTCCTACGAGCAGTACTTC. Its translation: CASSVDRTSGSSYEQYF. The chain links TRBV19 to TRBJ2-5, with 10 bases fitting TRBD2. With the DNA end fitting TRBJ2-7 better, the J assignment may be wrong. Germline assignment: CDR1 LNHDA and CDR2 SQIVND (reference sequence). This CDR3 comprises 17 residues.

This CDR3 reads CASSHPLAGGPGEQYF. Here the CDR3 DNA reads TGCGCCAGCAGCCATCCACTAGCGGGAGGGCCGGGTGAGCAGTACTTC. The gene calls are TRBV4-1 and TRBJ2-7; 13 bases are a match to TRBD2. V trimming: 3 bases; J trimming: 7 bases; junction bases outside the gene matches: 9. Germline CDR1 and CDR2: MGHRA and YSYEKL. The CDR3 has 16 amino acids.